These T cell receptor beta chains were read from a single sample in a study of a mutant IDH1 vaccine in newly diagnosed glioma. No antigen has been identified for these receptors. Profiling relied on immunoSEQ multiplex PCR, and the TCRdb table lists in-frame clones only, not all of them. The sample lists over 80,000 clones, over 75% occurring once. The sequences come from PBMCs, collected from a glioma patient whose treatment included an IDH1 peptide vaccine. Receptors were obtained from a man aged 35-49 years with glioma. Both conserved end residues are part of each CDR3. The D gene is left open where the match is weak. A clone size is listed for some rows: how often the clone was seen (once, few, many), or a class if it is expanded.

j_gene	abundance	d_gene	v_gene	CDR3aa	CDR3nt
TRBJ2-7	-	-	TRBV11-3	CASSPGVGDEQYF	TGTGCCAGCAGCCCGGGGGTCGGAGACGAGCAGTACTTC
TRBJ2-2	-	TRBD1	TRBV7-6	CASSLAGQGVNTGELFF	TGTGCCAGCAGCTTAGCGGGACAGGGGGTGAACACCGGGGAGCTGTTTTTT
TRBJ1-5	-	-	TRBV21-1	CASSRAGGRDQPQHF	TGTGCCAGCAGCCGCGCGGGGGGTCGGGATCAGCCCCAGCATTTT
TRBJ2-5	-	TRBD1	TRBV5-5	CASSLADRGLETQYF	TGTGCCAGCAGCCTGGCGGACAGGGGGCTTGAGACCCAGTACTTC
TRBJ2-2	-	-	TRBV4-3	CASSQDRAGSGATGELFF	TGCGCCAGCAGCCAAGACAGGGCCGGGAGCGGAGCCACCGGGGAGCTGTTTTTT
TRBJ2-7	-	-	TRBV19	CASSGRTGSSYEQYF	TGTGCCAGTAGTGGCAGAACAGGGTCGAGCTACGAGCAGTACTTC
TRBJ2-5	few	TRBD1	TRBV2	CASHTGGTRETQYF	TGTGCCAGTCATACAGGGGGCACGAGGGAGACCCAGTACTTC
TRBJ2-2	-	-	TRBV4-3	CASSQAGNTGELFF	TGCGCCAGCAGCCAAGCCGGGAACACCGGGGAGCTGTTTTTT
TRBJ2-3	-	-	TRBV4-1	CASSLSVPDTQYF	TGCGCCAGCAGCCTATCGGTCCCGGATACGCAGTATTTT
TRBJ2-7	-	-	TRBV30	CAWTQGTYEQYF	TGTGCCTGGACACAGGGCACCTACGAGCAGTACTTC
TRBJ2-7	-	TRBD1	TRBV7-2	CASSLDRGTYEQYF	TGTGCCAGCAGCTTAGACAGGGGGACCTACGAGCAGTACTTC
TRBJ1-1	few	-	TRBV30	CAWELTEAFF	TGTGCCTGGGAGTTAACTGAAGCTTTCTTT
TRBJ1-5	few	TRBD1	TRBV5-6	CASSLGRGPIQPQHF	TGTGCCAGCAGCTTGGGTAGGGGGCCTATTCAGCCCCAGCATTTT
TRBJ2-1	-	-	TRBV28	CASSSPAGAWNEQFF	TGTGCCAGCAGTTCCCCCGCAGGGGCTTGGAATGAGCAGTTCTTC
TRBJ2-5	-	-	TRBV5-6	CASSLGGMGQYF	TGTGCCAGCAGCCTGGGCGGTATGGGGCAGTACTTC
TRBJ2-6	-	-	TRBV5-8	CASSLARGDGANVLTF	TGTGCCAGCAGCTTGGCCCGTGGGGATGGGGCCAACGTCCTGACTTTC
TRBJ1-5	-	-	TRBV29-1	CSVSQGSSNQPQHF	TGCAGCGTTAGTCAGGGGTCGAGCAATCAGCCCCAGCATTTT
TRBJ2-3	-	-	TRBV7-6	CASSLEVQTRDTQYF	TGTGCCAGCAGCTTAGAGGTGCAGACACGGGATACGCAGTATTTT
TRBJ1-2	-	TRBD1	TRBV4-2	CASSAPSGQLFSYTF	TGTGCCAGCAGCGCTCCCTCGGGACAGCTTTTTAGCTACACCTTC
TRBJ1-1	-	-	TRBV30	CACIDRYVSTEAFF	TGTGCCTGTATAGACAGGTACGTCAGCACTGAAGCTTTCTTT
TRBJ2-1	-	TRBD1	TRBV5-1	CASSRSPGQGSGSNEQFF	TGCGCCAGCAGCAGGAGCCCGGGACAGGGTAGCGGCTCCAATGAGCAGTTCTTC
TRBJ1-5	-	-	TRBV5-8	CASSLTHQPQHF	TGTGCCAGCAGCTTAACCCACCAGCCCCAGCATTTT
TRBJ2-7	-	TRBD1	TRBV4-3	CASSLAEGQESSYEQYF	TGCGCCAGCAGCCTGGCAGAGGGACAGGAGAGCTCCTACGAGCAGTACTTC
TRBJ2-7	-	-	TRBV5-6	CASSWRGRSSYEQYF	TGTGCCAGCAGCTGGAGGGGCAGGAGCTCCTACGAGCAGTACTTC
TRBJ1-1	-	-	TRBV4-2	CASSQATPNTEAFF	TGTGCCAGCAGCCAAGCGACACCAAACACTGAAGCTTTCTTT
TRBJ1-5	-	-	TRBV6-6	CASKRTEFVNQPQHF	TGTGCCAGTAAGAGAACAGAATTTGTCAATCAGCCCCAGCATTTT
TRBJ1-2	-	TRBD1	TRBV10-3	CAIKEGQSYGYTF	TGTGCCATCAAAGAGGGACAGAGCTATGGCTACACCTTC
TRBJ2-5	-	TRBD2	TRBV7-7	CASSSGLAGAQETQYF	TGTGCTAGCAGCTCAGGACTAGCGGGGGCCCAAGAGACCCAGTACTTC
TRBJ1-1	-	-	TRBV7-8	CASSLARIGNTEAFF	TGTGCCAGCAGCTTAGCTCGAATTGGGAACACTGAAGCTTTCTTT
TRBJ1-3	-	TRBD1	TRBV18	CASSPLRQGERNTIYF	TGTGCCAGCTCACCCCTACGACAGGGAGAGCGAAACACCATATATTTT
TRBJ2-2	-	-	TRBV28	CASSFWGSNTGELFF	TGTGCCAGCAGTTTCTGGGGCTCGAACACCGGGGAGCTGTTTTTT
TRBJ1-3	-	TRBD1	TRBV18	CASSPQGGSGNTIYF	TGTGCCAGCTCACCCCAGGGGGGGTCTGGAAACACCATATATTTT
TRBJ2-3	-	-	TRBV11-2	CASSITLRWKSTDTQYF	TGTGCCAGCAGTATTACCCTGAGATGGAAGAGCACAGATACGCAGTATTTT
TRBJ2-6	once	TRBD2	TRBV11-3	CASSSYLAGAERGANVLTF	TGTGCCAGCAGCTCTTATCTAGCGGGGGCCGAGAGAGGGGCCAACGTCCTGACTTTC
TRBJ2-1	-	-	TRBV29-1	CSVSDSTYNEQFF	TGCAGCGTTAGCGACTCCACCTACAATGAGCAGTTCTTC
TRBJ2-7	-	-	TRBV5-4	CASSPQGSRSYEQYF	TGTGCCAGCAGCCCTCAGGGGTCCCGATCCTACGAGCAGTACTTC
TRBJ2-2	-	-	TRBV29-1	CSVKPQAGELFF	TGCAGCGTTAAACCCCAGGCCGGGGAGCTGTTTTTT
TRBJ2-1	once	TRBD2	TRBV6-5	CASSYAGANYNEQFF	TGTGCCAGCAGTTACGCGGGAGCCAACTACAATGAGCAGTTCTTC
TRBJ1-1	few	-	TRBV7-2	CASSLAGVWGTEAFF	TGTGCCAGCAGCTTAGCGGGCGTTTGGGGAACTGAAGCTTTCTTT
TRBJ2-7	-	TRBD1	TRBV11-2	CASSYRDRGSYEQYF	TGTGCCAGCAGCTACCGGGACAGGGGCTCCTACGAGCAGTACTTC
TRBJ2-7	-	-	TRBV4-1	CASSQGPATPSEQYF	TGCGCCAGCAGCCAAGGTCCGGCGACCCCAAGCGAGCAGTACTTC
TRBJ1-2	-	-	TRBV5-1	CASSFNNYGYTF	TGCGCCAGCAGCTTTAACAACTATGGCTACACCTTC
TRBJ2-7	-	-	TRBV6-5	CASSFRATYEQYF	TGTGCCAGCAGTTTCCGGGCTACCTACGAGCAGTACTTC
TRBJ1-5	-	-	TRBV10-3	CAISESIGLRQPQHF	TGTGCCATCAGTGAGTCGATCGGGCTACGTCAGCCCCAGCATTTT
TRBJ2-7	-	-	TRBV10-2	CASSESRAGDNYEQYF	TGCGCCAGCAGTGAGTCGAGGGCGGGGGACAACTACGAGCAGTACTTC
TRBJ2-1	-	-	TRBV10-2	CASSEYVRTYNEQFF	TGCGCCAGCAGTGAGTATGTTAGGACCTACAATGAGCAGTTCTTC
TRBJ2-1	-	TRBD1	TRBV11-2	CASSLVLTGTGGRNEQFF	TGTGCCAGCAGCTTAGTTCTTACCGGGACAGGGGGACGCAATGAGCAGTTCTTC
TRBJ2-5	-	-	TRBV7-2	CASSLESPGTQYF	TGTGCCAGCAGCCTAGAATCCCCAGGGACCCAGTACTTC
TRBJ2-5	-	TRBD1	TRBV7-9	CASRTGEQTQYF	TGTGCCAGCAGGACAGGGGAGCAGACCCAGTACTTC
TRBJ2-5	-	TRBD1	TRBV28	CASNDRGGETQYF	TGTGCCAGCAATGACAGGGGCGGAGAGACCCAGTACTTC
TRBJ2-5	once	TRBD1	TRBV6-5	CASSYFQGAGETQYF	TGTGCCAGCAGTTACTTTCAGGGGGCAGGGGAGACCCAGTACTTC
TRBJ1-2	-	TRBD1	TRBV7-9	CASSRSGTADGYTF	TGTGCCAGCAGCCGCTCCGGGACAGCCGATGGCTACACCTTC
TRBJ1-3	-	-	TRBV30	CAWTKFRAECGNTIYF	TGTGCCTGGACAAAATTCCGGGCCGAGTGTGGAAACACCATATATTTT
TRBJ1-5	-	TRBD1	TRBV28	CASSPRQGNSNQPQHF	TGTGCCAGCAGTCCGAGACAGGGGAATAGCAATCAGCCCCAGCATTTT
TRBJ2-5	-	TRBD2	TRBV4-2	CASSPGLAVDPETQYF	TGTGCCAGCAGCCCAGGACTAGCGGTAGACCCGGAGACCCAGTACTTC
TRBJ1-5	-	-	TRBV5-1	CASSLVPRGGNQPQHF	TGCGCCAGCAGCTTGGTACCCAGGGGTGGCAATCAGCCCCAGCATTTT
TRBJ2-3	-	-	TRBV7-3	CASSVSDGQYF	TGTGCCAGCAGCGTCTCCGACGGTCAGTATTTT